This entry features one T cell receptor beta chain sequence. A single count supports this clone. The antigen it recognizes is unknown. One base away there is no much larger clone; base qualities are not given. V lost 5 bases and J lost 3 bases, and the count of bases not matched to a germline gene is 17. Spanning cysteine to phenylalanine, the CDR3 consists of 19 amino acids. Only the CDR3 part of the read is kept: 57 bases, read in frame from the first base. CDR1 and CDR2 (LNHDA, SQIVND) derive from the germline V gene (reference sequence). The sample originates from a study of blood T cell repertoires in COVID-19 (dated by TCRdb to 2018 to 2020). Background for the entire study: Samples covering the acute and convalescent phases of COVID-19 were provided by collaborators in the United States, Italy and Spain. The repertoires were released in a freely available public database intended as a resource for research on the immune response to SARS-CoV-2. The samples were drawn from the first 160 participants of the ongoing ImmuneRACE study and from over 950 subjects provided by 6 global collaborators. HLA class I and class II types, where available, came from metadata supplied by the sample provider rather than from assay-based typing. The material from the prospective study consisted of cDNA or gDNA derived from T cells, B-cell-depleted T cells, or PBMCs. Deeply sampled blood TCRbeta repertoires from subjects exposed to, actively infected with, or recovered from COVID-19 were included in the dataset. The sample metadata nearly always contained a de-identified subject ID, COVID-19 status, age in years and sex.

Collaborating institutions collected whole blood in K2EDTA tubes following their own protocols. For TCRbeta analysis, collaborator samples were shipped as frozen whole blood, as isolated PBMCs, or as DNA extracted from either sample type. TCRbeta CDR3 regions were amplified from genomic DNA by means of the immunoSEQ Assay, a bias-controlled multiplex PCR. For the original study's pipeline: Nucleated cell counts per sample were estimated from amplification of reference gene primers within the assay. To quantify the absolute abundance of each unique TCRbeta CDR3 rearrangement, sequence reads were collapsed and filtered. For each sample, productive Simpson clonality was calculated by taking the square root of Simpson's diversity index across productive rearrangements. Drawn from immuneACCESS, this table holds only the in-frame rearrangements with V and J called that TCRdb kept. Clones are partly lost; checked studies trace under half to an unresolved V gene and leave the rest unexplained. That table gives V, J and clone size, and the DNA gave D and trimming. This sample is represented by 120,000 or so clones; approximately 87% of them were singletons. 6.5% to 9% of the sample belongs to the ten largest clones.

Results and caveats for the whole study, not just this receptor: The quantity of clinical and demographic metadata differed by source and by participant and was supplied without curation.

Sequenced input: peripheral blood. The chain is assembled from TRBV19 and TRBJ2-1; 9 nucleotides in the junction match TRBD1. The receptor was isolated from a middle-aged man with acute or convalescent COVID-19. The CDR3: CASSSWTGARGSYYNEQFF. The DNA is TGTGCCAGTAGTTCTTGGACAGGGGCCCGGGGTAGTTACTACAATGAGCAGTTCTTC.